Below, 18 T cell receptor beta chains from the same sample are listed, as sequenced in a study of CD8+ T cells in alopecia areata. Following RNA extraction, reverse transcription yielded cDNA that acted as the sequencing template. Only in-frame clones appear in the TCRdb table, and some are missing; sequencing was by immunoSEQ multiplex PCR. The table has around 250,000 clones, 67% seen once. The source was CD4+ T cells sorted from blood, collected at week 0. These receptors were collected from a human donor with alopecia areata.

V gene TRBV7-2 combines with J gene TRBJ2-2, with TRBD1 matching 8 bases. The germline V gene encodes CDR1 SGHTA and CDR2 FQGNSA. The CDR3 totals 15 residues. V was pared by 5 bases and J by 5 bases, with 7 bases of the junction left unmatched. The chain's CDR3 is CASSIGQGRTGELFF. DNA for the CDR3: TGTGCCAGCAGCATAGGACAGGGTCGGACCGGGGAGCTGTTTTTT.

The chain couples TRBV7-2 to TRBJ2-5; weak D call: TRBD2 (6 bases). Between the trimmed V and J ends, which lost 5 bases and 2 bases, there was a span of 12 bases. Germline values: CDR1 SGHTA, CDR2 FQGNSA. The CDR3 runs 14 residues. The CDR3 sequence: CASSPYREQETQYF. The DNA of the CDR3 is TGTGCCAGCAGCCCGTACCGGGAGCAAGAGACCCAGTACTTC.

This clone was detected only once. The CDR3 spells CAWSSGAGGYTF. In nucleotides, the CDR3 is TGTGCCTGGAGCTCGGGAGCAGGTGGCTACACCTTC. This chain links TRBV30 with TRBJ1-2; D is uncertain. Germline V CDR1 and CDR2: GTSNPN, SVGIG (reference sequence). This CDR3 region has 12 residues. V dropped 3 bases and J dropped 7 bases, with 12 bases sitting between them.

The rearrangement joins TRBV14 to TRBJ1-4, with D possibly TRBD1 on 6 matching bases. In germline, CDR1 is SGHDN, CDR2 FVKESK. The CDR3 totals 15 residues. V lost 4 bases, J lost 6 bases, and 15 bases lay in between. CDR3: CASSRRGGVYEKLFF. As DNA, the CDR3 is TGTGCCAGCAGCCGCCGGGGGGGCGTTTATGAAAAACTGTTTTTT. The whole variable domain, filled in from reference TRBV14 and TRBJ1-4, reads EAGVTQFPSHSVIEKGQTVTLRCDPISGHDNLYWYRRVMGKEIKFLLHFVKESKQDESGMPNNRFLAERTGGTYSTLKVQPAELEDSGVYFCASSRRGGVYEKLFFGSGTQLSVL.

The CDR3 loop reads CASSFGGGPTYEQYF. CDR3 nucleotides: TGTGCCAGCAGCTTTGGCGGGGGACCTACCTACGAGCAGTACTTC. The chain has TRBV7-2 and TRBJ2-7, with 7 bases aligning to TRBD2. The junction had 7 bases not matched to a gene; V was cut back by 3 bases and J by 2 bases. From germline, CDR1 is SGHTA and CDR2 FQGNSA. This CDR3 has 15 amino acids. The full variable domain, completed using reference TRBV7-2 and TRBJ2-7, is GAGVSQSPSNKVTEKGKDVELRCDPISGHTALYWYRQSLGQGLEFLIYFQGNSAPDKSGLPSDRFSAERTGGSVSTLTIQRTQQEDSAVYLCASSFGGGPTYEQYFGPGTRLTVT.

There are a few counts of this clone. The V and J genes are TRBV29-1 and TRBJ2-1; TRBD2 matches at 13 bases. Germline lookup yields CDR1 SQVTM and CDR2 ANQGSEA. J was trimmed by 10 bases and V by 6 bases; bases with no gene match: 12. The CDR3 spans 15 residues. The CDR3 nucleotides are TGCAGCGTGACCCACGGGACTAGCGGGGCTGCGGAGCAGTTCTTC. Amino acids: CSVTHGTSGAAEQFF.

The J gene is TRBJ1-6, the V gene TRBV5-1; D unresolved. The CDR3 runs to 14 residues. Trimming stripped 1 base from V and 7 bases from J, with 9 bases between. CDR1 and CDR2 (germline): SGHRS, YFSETQ. The CDR3 here is CASSLNILNSPLHF. The CDR3 DNA reads TGCGCCAGCAGCTTGAACATCTTGAATTCACCCCTCCACTTT.

The J gene is TRBJ2-5, the V gene TRBV2; 7 bases are shared with TRBD1. Germline CDR1 SNHLY, CDR2 FYNNEI. The CDR3 has 13 amino acids. V shed 5 bases, J shed 5 bases, and the junction held 5 bases outside the gene matches. The CDR3 DNA sequence: TGTGCCAGCAGTTCCGGGACAGCGGAGACCCAGTACTTC. This codes for CASSSGTAETQYF.

In this sample, this clone turned up a few times. V usage is TRBV19 and J usage is TRBJ2-5, with D unclear. V was pared by 1 base and J by 2 bases, with 5 bases between. The CDR3 sequence is 13 residues long. Germline assignment: CDR1 LNHDA and CDR2 SQIVND (reference sequence). CDR3 nucleotides: TGTGCCAGTAGTATAGGCCTACAAGAGACCCAGTACTTC. This codes for CASSIGLQETQYF.

V gene TRBV4-1 combines with J gene TRBJ2-1; TRBD1 matches at 9 bases. The ends lost 4 bases at V and 7 bases at J; junction bases unmatched: 8. The CDR3 length is 15 residues. The germline gives CDR1 MGHRA, CDR2 YSYEKL. The CDR3 spells CASSRAGQGQNEQFF. The CDR3 nucleotides are TGCGCCAGCAGCCGGGCTGGACAGGGGCAGAATGAGCAGTTCTTC.

CDR3 residues: CAWEGSYNEQFF. The DNA of the CDR3 is TGTGCCTGGGAAGGCTCCTACAATGAGCAGTTCTTC. The V and J genes are TRBV30 and TRBJ2-1; D gene unclear. This CDR3 contains 12 residues. The V end lost 5 bases, the J end lost 0 bases, and 5 bases lay between the germline ends. Germline assignment: CDR1 GTSNPN and CDR2 SVGIG (reference sequence). The whole variable domain, remainder taken from reference TRBV30 and TRBJ2-1, is SQTIHQWPATLVQPVGSPLSLECTVEGTSNPNLYWYRQAAGRGLQLLFYSVGIGQISSEVPQNLSASRPQDRQFILSSKKLLLSDSGFYLCAWEGSYNEQFFGPGTRLTVL.

This clone came up a few times. This chain uses TRBV11-2 with TRBJ2-2, with TRBD1 matching 9 bases. Germline V gives CDR1 SGHAT, CDR2 FQNNGV. The J segment lost 6 bases and the V segment lost 5 bases, leaving 4 bases of the junction unmatched. This CDR3 is 14 amino acids long. The DNA for the CDR3 is TGTGCCAGCAGCATCGACAGGGGGGCCGGGGAGCTGTTTTTT. This sequence encodes CASSIDRGAGELFF.

The chain links TRBV29-1 to TRBJ2-5; D gene ambiguous. The CDR3 has 14 amino acids. CDR1 and CDR2 from the germline V gene are SQVTM and ANQGSEA. The V gene lost 3 bases and the J gene lost 5 bases, with 16 bases spanning the gap. As DNA, the CDR3 is TGCAGCGTTGAGAGGACCCGGGCTATGGAGACCCAGTACTTC. It translates to CSVERTRAMETQYF.

In this sample, this clone turned up once. In DNA form, the CDR3 reads TGTGCCAGCAGTTACTCCTCTAGGGGGACTGAAGCTTTCTTT. Translating gives CASSYSSRGTEAFF. The chain is built from TRBV6-5 and TRBJ1-1, with D tentatively TRBD1 (6 bases). The CDR3 length is 14 residues. Germline loops: CDR1 MNHEY, CDR2 SVGAGI. Trimming left V 0 bases short and J 5 bases short, with 10 bases between.

The chain combines TRBV5-1 with TRBJ1-6; the D is unclear. Trimming removed 0 bases at V and 7 bases at J, with 11 bases between. This CDR3 is built from 15 residues. Germline V lookup: CDR1 SGHRS, CDR2 YFSETQ. Written as DNA, the CDR3 is TGCGCCAGCAGCTTGGAGTCGACAAACAATTCACCCCTCCACTTT. Translating gives CASSLESTNNSPLHF.

The CDR3 sequence: CATSRRDGNTEAFF. DNA of the CDR3: TGTGCCACCAGCAGACGGGACGGGAACACTGAAGCTTTCTTT. This chain connects TRBV15 to TRBJ1-1; the D gene is possibly TRBD1 (5 bases). Germline V gene lookup returns CDR1 LNHNV and CDR2 YYDKDF (reference sequence). This CDR3 spans 14 amino acids. The V end was cut by 2 bases, the J end by 1 base, with 8 bases between.

The sample holds one count of this clone. The J gene is TRBJ1-2, the V gene TRBV7-2; D is possibly TRBD1 (5 bases). The V and J ends lost 6 bases and 5 bases respectively, with 19 bases between them. CDR1 is SGHTA and CDR2 is FQGNSA in the germline V gene. This CDR3 comprises 15 residues. CDR3 protein: CASSLGPKRMYGYTF. DNA of the CDR3: TGTGCCAGCAGTTTGGGACCGAAAAGAATGTATGGCTACACCTTC.

The chain carries TRBV13 and TRBJ2-5; D remains unclear. V was shortened by 2 bases and J by 4 bases, with 17 bases between the two germline ends. The CDR3 consists of 16 residues. CDR1 and CDR2 from the germline V gene are PRHDT and FYEKMQ (reference sequence). The CDR3 DNA reads as TGTGCCAGCAGCTTAACCCCGGGCCTTCCAGGAGAGACCCAGTACTTC. Encoded protein: CASSLTPGLPGETQYF.